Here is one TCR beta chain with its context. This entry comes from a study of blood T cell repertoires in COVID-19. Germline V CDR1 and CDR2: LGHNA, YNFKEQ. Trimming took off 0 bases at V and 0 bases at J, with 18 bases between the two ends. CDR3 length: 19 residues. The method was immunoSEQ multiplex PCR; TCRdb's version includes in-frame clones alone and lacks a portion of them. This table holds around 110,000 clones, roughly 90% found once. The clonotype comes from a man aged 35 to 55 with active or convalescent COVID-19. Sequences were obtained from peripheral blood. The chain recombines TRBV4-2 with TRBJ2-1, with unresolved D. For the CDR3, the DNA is TGTGCCAGCAGCCAAGACGCCGGCAGCGAGTCGAGCTCCTACAATGAGCAGTTCTTC. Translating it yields CASSQDAGSESSSYNEQFF.